This TCR beta chain emerged from a study of blood T cell repertoires in COVID-19. Per the germline V gene, CDR1 is PRHDT and CDR2 is FYEKMQ (reference sequence). V gave up 6 bases and J gave up 11 bases; unmatched junction bases: 7. The CDR3 length is 13 residues. Libraries were prepared by immunoSEQ multiplex PCR; TCRdb keeps only in-frame clonotypes and omits some of them. The table shows under 250,000 clones, with about 76% occurring only once. The sequence came from a woman aged 40 to 50 with COVID-19, enrolled during active disease. Sequenced: peripheral blood. The V call is TRBV13, the J call TRBJ2-5; TRBD2 aligns across 12 bases. The CDR3 bases are TGTGCCAGCAGTCCGACTAGCGGGGGTTTACAGTACTTC. Its protein product is CASSPTSGGLQYF.